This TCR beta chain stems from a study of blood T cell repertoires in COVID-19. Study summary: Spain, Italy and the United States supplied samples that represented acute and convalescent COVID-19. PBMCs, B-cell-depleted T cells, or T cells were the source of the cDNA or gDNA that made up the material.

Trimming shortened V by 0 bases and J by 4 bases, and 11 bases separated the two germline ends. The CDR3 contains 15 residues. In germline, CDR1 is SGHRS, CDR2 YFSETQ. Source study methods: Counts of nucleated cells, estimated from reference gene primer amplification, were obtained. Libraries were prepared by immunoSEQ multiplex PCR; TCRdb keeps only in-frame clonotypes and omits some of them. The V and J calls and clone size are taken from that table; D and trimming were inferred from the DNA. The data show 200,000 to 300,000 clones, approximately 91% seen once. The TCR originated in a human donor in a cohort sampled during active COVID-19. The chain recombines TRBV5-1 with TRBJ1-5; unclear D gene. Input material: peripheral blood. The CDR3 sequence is CASSLGGPGNQPQHF. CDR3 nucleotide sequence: TGCGCCAGCAGCTTGGGGGGTCCGGGAAATCAGCCCCAGCATTTT.